The sequence of this TCR beta chain was determined in a study of control samples from healthy donors and cancer patients. The J segment lost 0 bases and the V segment lost 6 bases, leaving 7 bases of the junction unmatched. This CDR3 has 15 amino acids. The germline V gene has CDR1 MNHEY and CDR2 SMNVEV (reference sequence). Using immunoSEQ multiplex PCR, the repertoire was profiled, and TCRdb retains in-frame clones only, with some absent. The table lists approximately 120,000 clones, just over 90% of them singletons, with 4% to 4.5% in the top ten. This TCR derives from a human donor in good health. The donor label of this sample is uncertain. Sequenced sample: blood. The V and J genes are TRBV27 and TRBJ1-1; 7 bases align to TRBD1. CDR3 sequence (DNA): TGTGCCAGCAGATCTAACACAGGGGTGAACACTGAAGCTTTCTTT. Translating it yields CASRSNTGVNTEAFF.